This record concerns one TCR beta chain sequence. The antigen is not known. This CDR3 spans 17 amino acids. V lost 0 bases and J 2 bases, leaving 15 bases between the germline ends. From germline, CDR1 is KGHDR and CDR2 SFDVKD. These data originate in a study of T cell responses to AZD1222 COVID-19 vaccine. General observations from the study: In a largely white British group with more females than males, clonal diversity was possibly underestimated. Baseline antibody screening turned up just six seropositive AZD1222 recipients.

Some clones are missing from TCRdb's copy, which holds only in-frame ones; the method was immunoSEQ multiplex PCR. Of 150,000 to 200,000 clones detected, 90% appear once; the ten largest clones hold around 3%. Sequencing was performed on peripheral blood, taken on day 0 of AZD1222 vaccination. The chain has TRBV24-1 and TRBJ2-5; tentatively, D is TRBD1 (5 bases). The clonotype comes from an adult in good health. In DNA, the CDR3 is TGTGCCACCAGTGATTTGGGACATAGGGATGAACAAGAGACCCAGTACTTC. It translates to CATSDLGHRDEQETQYF.